Each of the 19 T cell receptor beta chains below was sequenced from the same sample in a study of blood T cell repertoires in COVID-19. The protocol was immunoSEQ multiplex PCR, while the TCRdb copy is restricted to in-frame clones and leaves out a portion. The data hold about 150,000 clones, with 80% to 90% observed a single time. Sample: PBMCs or T cells enriched from blood (not recorded which). The receptors derive from a man aged 50 to 60 who had recovered from COVID-19.

The chain couples TRBV9 to TRBJ2-2, with D possibly matching TRBD1 (5 bases). The CDR3 length is 13 residues. The germline gives CDR1 SGDLS, CDR2 YYNGEE. The V and J ends lost 4 bases and 7 bases respectively, with 11 bases between them. CDR3 sequence reads: CASSPGSSGELFF. In DNA form, the CDR3 reads TGTGCCAGCAGCCCAGGGTCCAGCGGGGAGCTGTTTTTT.

The chain carries TRBV5-5 and TRBJ1-1; TRBD1 aligns across 9 bases. CDR1 and CDR2 (germline): SGHKS, YYEKEE (reference sequence). V shed 1 base and J 1 base; nucleotides not matched to a gene: 2. The CDR3 totals 15 residues. This chain's CDR3 is CASSLLGQGNTEAFF. The CDR3 DNA sequence: TGTGCCAGCAGCTTGCTGGGACAGGGGAACACTGAAGCTTTCTTT.

The chain is built from TRBV10-1 and TRBJ2-7; the D is unclear. The germline V and J ends were trimmed by 3 bases and 7 bases, with 4 bases remaining between them. Germline V gene sequence: CDR1 WNHNN, CDR2 SYGVQD (reference sequence). This CDR3 has 10 amino acids. The CDR3 sequence: CASSDLEQYF. The CDR3 DNA is TGCGCCAGCAGTGACCTAGAGCAGTACTTC.

For the CDR3, the DNA is TGTGCCAGTAAGGACAGGGGGCATGAAAAACTGTTTTTT. It encodes CASKDRGHEKLFF. The chain is built from TRBV19 and TRBJ1-4, with 11 nucleotides matching TRBD1. V lost 7 bases and J lost 6; bases outside the gene matches: 1. CDR1 is LNHDA and CDR2 is SQIVND in the germline V gene (reference sequence). The CDR3 is 13 residues long. Drawing the rest from reference TRBV19 and TRBJ1-4, the complete variable domain is DGGITQSPKYLFRKEGQNVTLSCEQNLNHDAMYWYRQDPGQGLRLIYYSQIVNDFQKGDIAEGYSVSREKKESFPLTVTSAQKNPTAFYLCASKDRGHEKLFFGSGTQLSVL.

In its sample, this clone was seen a few times. The gene calls are TRBV7-2 and TRBJ1-1, with TRBD1 matching 7 bases. From germline, CDR1 is SGHTA and CDR2 FQGNSA. This CDR3 is 15 amino acids long. V dropped 6 bases and J dropped 4; count of bases not matched to a gene: 11. The CDR3 loop reads CASSRDRAPVTEAFF. The DNA for the CDR3 is TGTGCCAGCAGTCGGGACAGAGCCCCCGTCACTGAAGCTTTCTTT.

The CDR3 region is CASSATGSSYNEQFF. The CDR3 bases are TGTGCCAGCTCGGCGACGGGGAGCTCCTACAATGAGCAGTTCTTC. The chain has TRBV7-6 and TRBJ2-1; possible D gene TRBD2, 5 bases. V was shortened by 8 bases and J by 0 bases, with 14 bases between the two germline ends. The CDR3 covers 15 residues. Germline CDR1 and CDR2: SGHVS and FNYEAQ.

The rearrangement joins TRBV5-1 to TRBJ2-5; perhaps TRBD2 as D (6 bases). Trimming pared 3 bases from V and 2 bases from J, leaving 14 bases between. The CDR3 has 15 residues. Looked up from germline, CDR1 is SGHRS and CDR2 is YFSETQ. This CDR3 reads CASSSAPGAQETQYF. The CDR3 DNA sequence: TGCGCCAGCAGCTCAGCCCCGGGAGCACAAGAGACCCAGTACTTC.

The V call is TRBV5-1, the J call TRBJ2-7; 9 positions match TRBD1. Trimming at V came to 4 bases and at J to 2 bases, leaving 7 bases not matched to a gene. CDR3 length: 15 amino acids. Looked up from germline, CDR1 is SGHRS and CDR2 is YFSETQ. CDR3 residues: CASSATGTGPYEQYF. CDR3 DNA: TGCGCCAGCAGCGCCACCGGGACAGGGCCCTACGAGCAGTACTTC.

The chain uses TRBV18 and TRBJ2-2; TRBD2 agrees at 11 bases. This CDR3 region has 16 residues. Unmatched junction bases numbered 7, after V lost 3 bases and J lost 7 bases. In germline, CDR1 is KGHSH, CDR2 LQKENI. DNA for the CDR3: TGTGCCAGCTCACCCAAGACTAGCGGGGTGATCGGGGAGCTGTTTTTT. Translating gives CASSPKTSGVIGELFF.

The chain carries TRBV19 and TRBJ1-5; D might be TRBD1 (5 bases). The CDR3 loop spans 12 amino acids. V was shortened by 5 bases and J by 7 bases, with 9 bases between the two germline ends. In germline, CDR1 is LNHDA, CDR2 SQIVND (reference sequence). The CDR3 reads CASSLTEQPQHF. The CDR3 DNA sequence: TGTGCCAGTAGTTTGACAGAACAGCCCCAGCATTTT.

V and J are TRBV11-3 and TRBJ2-7, with 7 bases matching TRBD1. With 5 bases clipped from V and 5 bases from J, the junction kept 12 bases outside the gene matches. CDR3 length equals 15 residues. The germline V gene has CDR1 SGHNT and CDR2 YENEEA. CDR3 sequence (DNA): TGTGCCAGCAGCGTCGGACAGGTCTTTGTTCACGAGCAGTACTTC. It translates to CASSVGQVFVHEQYF.

The gene calls are TRBV7-9 and TRBJ2-5; 9 bases agree with TRBD1. V was clipped by 7 bases and J by 5 bases; unmatched bases: 14. Germline V lookup: CDR1 SEHNR, CDR2 FQNEAQ (reference sequence). This CDR3 region has 16 residues. The CDR3 sequence is CASTNIGTGWGETQYF. The CDR3 DNA reads as TGTGCCAGCACCAATATTGGGACAGGGTGGGGGGAGACCCAGTACTTC.

CDR3 in amino acids: CASSLRQVDSGANVLTF. In DNA, the CDR3 is TGCGCCAGCAGCTTGAGGCAGGTCGACTCTGGGGCCAACGTCCTGACTTTC. V gene TRBV5-1 combines with J gene TRBJ2-6; D unclear. From germline, CDR1 is SGHRS and CDR2 YFSETQ. This CDR3 region has 17 residues. V lost 1 base, J lost 0 bases, and 11 bases lay in between. The full variable domain, completed using reference TRBV5-1 and TRBJ2-6, is KAGVTQTPRYLIKTRGQQVTLSCSPISGHRSVSWYQQTPGQGLQFLFEYFSETQRNKGNFPGRFSGRQFSNSRSEMNVSTLELGDSALYLCASSLRQVDSGANVLTFGAGSRLTVL.

The genes are TRBV19 and TRBJ1-1; a weak D match, TRBD1 (6 bases). Trimming shortened V by 5 bases and J by 0 bases, and 13 bases separated the two germline ends. Germline CDR1 is LNHDA and CDR2 is SQIVND (reference sequence). This CDR3 has 15 residues. CDR3 DNA sequence: TGTGCCAGTAGTTCCCACAGGGCTATGAACACTGAAGCTTTCTTT. Residues: CASSSHRAMNTEAFF.

The chain couples TRBV19 to TRBJ1-5, with TRBD1 as a possible D gene (6 bases). The ends were cut back, 3 bases at V and 4 bases at J, with 19 bases in the middle. This CDR3 contains 17 residues. The germline CDR1 and CDR2 sequences are LNHDA and SQIVND (reference sequence). CDR3 protein: CASSIGTKRGLNQPQHF. The CDR3, as DNA: TGTGCCAGTAGTATTGGGACAAAGAGAGGGCTGAATCAGCCCCAGCATTTT.

The rearrangement uses TRBV7-9 and TRBJ1-5; TRBD1 matches 8 bases. The CDR3 contains 16 residues. The trim removed 1 base at V and 7 bases at J, leaving 9 bases unmatched. From germline, CDR1 is SEHNR and CDR2 FQNEAQ (reference sequence). The CDR3 loop is CASSLEAGGAGQPQHF. The CDR3 coding sequence is TGTGCCAGCAGCTTAGAGGCAGGGGGCGCGGGGCAGCCCCAGCATTTT.

Only a few counts were recorded for this clone. The chain uses TRBV5-4 and TRBJ1-6; no reliable D call. Germline CDR1 SGHNT, CDR2 YYREEE (reference sequence). CDR3 size: 15 residues. Trimming stripped 0 bases from V and 0 bases from J, with 4 bases between. The CDR3 DNA reads TGTGCCAGCAGCTTGGACAGCTCCTATAATTCACCCCTCCACTTT. The encoded protein is CASSLDSSYNSPLHF.

The chain is built from TRBV15 and TRBJ1-4, with D tentatively TRBD1 (5 bases). This CDR3 has 15 residues. Germline V lookup: CDR1 LNHNV, CDR2 YYDKDF (reference sequence). The germline V and J ends were trimmed by 0 bases and 10 bases, with 15 bases remaining between them. The CDR3 nucleotides read TGTGCCACCAGCAGAGATCAGGGATCAACAGGAAAACTGTTTTTT. It codes for CATSRDQGSTGKLFF.

The J gene is TRBJ1-6, the V gene TRBV6-5; the match to TRBD1 covers 9 bases. Trimming removed 6 bases from V and 9 bases from J; junction bases left unmatched: 6. From germline, CDR1 is MNHEY and CDR2 SVGAGI. The CDR3 spans 14 residues. The CDR3 DNA is TGTGCCAGCAGGGAGGACAGGGGCTCTTCACCCCTCCACTTT. Its translation: CASREDRGSSPLHF.